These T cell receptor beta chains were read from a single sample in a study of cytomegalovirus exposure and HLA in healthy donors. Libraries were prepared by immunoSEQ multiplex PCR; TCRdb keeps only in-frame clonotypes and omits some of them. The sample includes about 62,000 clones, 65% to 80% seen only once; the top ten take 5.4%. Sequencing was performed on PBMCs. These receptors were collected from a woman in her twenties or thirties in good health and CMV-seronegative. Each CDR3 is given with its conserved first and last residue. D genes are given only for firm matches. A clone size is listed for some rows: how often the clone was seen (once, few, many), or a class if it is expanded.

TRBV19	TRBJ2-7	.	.	CASSNSDSLREQYF	TGTGCCAGTAGTAACTCGGACAGTTTACGCGAGCAGTACTTC
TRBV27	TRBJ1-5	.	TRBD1	CASSGQGSYSNQPQHF	TGTGCCAGCAGTGGACAGGGATCTTATAGCAATCAGCCCCAGCATTTT
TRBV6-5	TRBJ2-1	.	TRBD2	CASSLGLADYNEQFF	TGTGCCAGCAGTTTGGGACTAGCGGACTACAATGAGCAGTTCTTC
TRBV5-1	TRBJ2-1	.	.	CASSLYRSGHAYNEQFF	TGCGCCAGCAGCCTCTATAGGAGCGGCCATGCCTACAATGAGCAGTTCTTC
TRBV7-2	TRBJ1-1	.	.	CASSLVLGAWTEAFF	TGTGCCAGCAGCTTAGTCCTAGGGGCGTGGACTGAAGCTTTCTTT
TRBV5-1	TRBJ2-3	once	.	CASSLGAGLTDTQYF	TGCGCCAGCAGCTTGGGTGCGGGGCTTACAGATACGCAGTATTTT
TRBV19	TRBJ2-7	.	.	CASSTQGIRPYYEQYF	TGTGCCAGTAGTACGCAGGGGATTCGCCCCTACTACGAGCAGTACTTC
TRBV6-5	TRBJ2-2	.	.	CASSTRAGELFF	TGTGCCAGCAGCACTAGGGCCGGGGAGCTGTTTTTT
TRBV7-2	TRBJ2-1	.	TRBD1	CASSFTGGNAYNEQFF	TGTGCCAGCAGTTTTACAGGGGGTAACGCCTACAATGAGCAGTTCTTC
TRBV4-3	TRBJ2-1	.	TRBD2	CASSQDGSGGNEQFF	TGCGCCAGCAGCCAAGATGGAAGCGGGGGCAATGAGCAGTTCTTC
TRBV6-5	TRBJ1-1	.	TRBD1	CASSGQDNTEAFF	TGTGCCAGCAGTGGACAGGACAACACTGAAGCTTTCTTT
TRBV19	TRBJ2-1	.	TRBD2	CASSMIAGGPNEQFF	TGTGCCAGTAGTATGATTGCGGGAGGGCCAAATGAGCAGTTCTTC
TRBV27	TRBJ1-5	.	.	CASRPGTSSNQPQHF	TGTGCCAGCAGACCCGGGACATCTAGCAATCAGCCCCAGCATTTT
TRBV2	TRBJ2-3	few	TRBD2	CASSGLAASTDTQYF	TGTGCCAGCAGTGGACTAGCGGCTAGCACAGATACGCAGTATTTT
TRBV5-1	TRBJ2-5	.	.	CASSALQETQYF	TGCGCCAGCAGCGCACTCCAAGAGACCCAGTACTTC
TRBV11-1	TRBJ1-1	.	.	CASSSRGGREAFF	TGTGCCAGCAGCTCAAGAGGGGGTAGGGAAGCTTTCTTT
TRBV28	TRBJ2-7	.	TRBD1	CASSEGANEQYF	TGTGCCAGCAGCGAGGGGGCGAACGAGCAGTACTTC
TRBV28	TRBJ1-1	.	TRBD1	CASSLRTGGTEAFF	TGTGCCAGCAGTTTAAGGACAGGGGGCACTGAAGCTTTCTTT
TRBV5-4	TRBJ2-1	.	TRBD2	CASSTYSGSSYNEQFF	TGTGCCAGCAGCACCTATAGCGGGAGTTCCTACAATGAGCAGTTCTTC
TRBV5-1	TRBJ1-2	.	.	CASSLESGPNYGYTF	TGCGCCAGCAGCTTGGAATCGGGTCCGAACTATGGCTACACCTTC
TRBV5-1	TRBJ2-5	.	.	CASRRGSGRGDRQETQYF	TGCGCCAGCCGGAGGGGTAGCGGGAGAGGGGACAGGCAAGAGACCCAGTACTTC
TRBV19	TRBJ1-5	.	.	CASSTARGAKNQPQHF	TGTGCCAGTAGTACGGCACGGGGGGCGAAGAATCAGCCCCAGCATTTT
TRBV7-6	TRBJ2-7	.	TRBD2	CASTPAGGSYEQYF	TGTGCCAGCACCCCTGCGGGGGGATCCTACGAGCAGTACTTC
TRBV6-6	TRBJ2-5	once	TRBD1	CATQGVQETQYF	TGTGCCACCCAGGGGGTACAAGAGACCCAGTACTTC
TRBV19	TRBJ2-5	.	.	CASSINPQETQYF	TGTGCCAGTAGTATTAATCCCCAAGAGACCCAGTACTTC
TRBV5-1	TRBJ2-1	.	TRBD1	CASSLAGQSYNEQFF	TGCGCCAGCAGCTTGGCGGGACAGTCCTACAATGAGCAGTTCTTC
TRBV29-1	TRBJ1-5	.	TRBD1	CSVGDRGDQPQHF	TGCAGCGTAGGGGACAGGGGAGATCAGCCCCAGCATTTT
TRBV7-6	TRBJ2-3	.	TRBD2	CASSSGLAGMRGDTQYF	TGTGCCAGCAGCTCCGGACTAGCGGGGATGCGGGGAGATACGCAGTATTTT
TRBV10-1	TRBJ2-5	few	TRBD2	CASSEGETSLRETQYF	TGCGCCAGCAGTGAGGGGGAGACTAGCCTTCGCGAGACCCAGTACTTC
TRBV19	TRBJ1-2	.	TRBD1	CASTLTGVDGYTF	TGTGCCAGTACCCTGACAGGGGTCGACGGCTACACCTTC
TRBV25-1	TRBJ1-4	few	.	CASSTRVGVTNEKLFF	TGTGCCAGCAGTACTCGGGTAGGGGTAACTAATGAAAAACTGTTTTTT
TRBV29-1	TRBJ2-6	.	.	CSVEDYSGANVLTF	TGCAGCGTTGAAGATTATTCTGGGGCCAACGTCCTGACTTTC
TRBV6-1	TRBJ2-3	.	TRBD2	CASSDLTSGRALGDTQYF	TGTGCCAGCAGTGACTTAACTAGCGGGAGGGCCCTTGGAGATACGCAGTATTTT